This TCR beta chain was captured in a study of T cell changes during pregnancy in multiple sclerosis. TCRdb's table, derived via immunoSEQ multiplex PCR, lists solely in-frame clones and lacks some. The sample has more than 15,000 clones, roughly 87% seen once; the top ten hold about 8%. Looked up from germline, CDR1 is MRHNA and CDR2 is SNTAGT. Between the trimmed V and J ends, which lost 0 bases and 0 bases, there was a span of 8 bases. This CDR3 has 16 amino acids. This clone was found once. This TCR came from a female donor in good health, enrolled as a control in a pregnancy study. The chain has TRBV6-4 and TRBJ2-2; possible D gene TRBD2, 5 bases. Sample: CD8+ T cells from peripheral blood mononuclear cells, taken in the second trimester of pregnancy. The CDR3 DNA reads TGTGCCAGCAGTGACTCCCCGGGGACGAACACCGGGGAGCTGTTTTTT. Amino acids: CASSDSPGTNTGELFF.